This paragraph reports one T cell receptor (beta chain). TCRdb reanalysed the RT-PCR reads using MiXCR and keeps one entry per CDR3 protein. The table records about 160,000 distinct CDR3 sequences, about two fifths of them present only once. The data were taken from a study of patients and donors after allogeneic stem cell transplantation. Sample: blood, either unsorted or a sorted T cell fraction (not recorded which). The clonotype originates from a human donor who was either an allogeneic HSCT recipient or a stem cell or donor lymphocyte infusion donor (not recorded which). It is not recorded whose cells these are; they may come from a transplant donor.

The CDR3 is CASSPGTHYGYTF. In DNA, the CDR3 is TGTGCCAGCAGCCCCGGGACCCACTATGGCTACACCTTC. The chain joins TRBV7-9 to TRBJ1-2; weak D call: TRBD1 (5 bases). This CDR3 is built from 13 residues. Per germline, CDR1 SEHNR and CDR2 FQNEAQ (reference sequence). Between the trimmed V and J ends, which lost 5 bases and 3 bases, there was a span of 10 bases.